The 8 T cell receptor beta chains listed next were all sequenced from one sample in a study of OX40 agonist ivuxolimab in advanced cancers. Data came from immunoSEQ multiplex PCR; TCRdb stores just in-frame clones and leaves some out. The table includes tens of thousands of clones, roughly 91% detected once. The sequenced sample was CD4+ or CD8+ T cells sorted from blood, obtained in a trial of the OX40 agonist ivuxolimab. The receptors come from an adult with an advanced solid tumor such as melanoma, head and neck, liver or kidney cancer.

V gene TRBV7-2 combines with J gene TRBJ1-4, with 7 bases identical to TRBD1. In germline, CDR1 is SGHTA, CDR2 FQGNSA. The CDR3 extends over 19 amino acids. V dropped 5 bases and J dropped 0; count of bases not matched to a gene: 15. CDR3 loop: CASSTNWDSRPATNEKLFF. In DNA form, the CDR3 reads TGTGCCAGCAGCACAAATTGGGACAGCAGACCTGCAACTAATGAAAAACTGTTTTTT.

This chain connects TRBV11-2 to TRBJ1-4; D is perhaps TRBD1 (5 bases). The germline V and J ends were trimmed by 5 bases and 4 bases, with 14 bases remaining between them. The CDR3 has 15 amino acids. The germline V gene has CDR1 SGHAT and CDR2 FQNNGV. In DNA, the CDR3 is TGTGCCAGCAGCCCCCGGGACGGGGGTAATGAAAAACTGTTTTTT. It encodes CASSPRDGGNEKLFF.

The chain carries TRBV18 and TRBJ1-1; 8 nucleotides line up with TRBD1. With 3 bases clipped from V and 11 bases from J, the junction kept 11 bases outside the gene matches. Germline CDR1 KGHSH, CDR2 LQKENI. This CDR3 is 14 amino acids long. CDR3 nucleotides: TGTGCCAGCTCACCCCCGGGACAGGCGGGCTGGGCTTTCTTT. Its translation is CASSPPGQAGWAFF.

The gene calls are TRBV18 and TRBJ2-1; D is possibly TRBD2 (5 bases). Looked up from germline, CDR1 is KGHSH and CDR2 is LQKENI. Trimming removed 3 bases at V and 3 bases at J, with 12 bases between. This CDR3 spans 15 amino acids. For the CDR3, the DNA is TGTGCCAGCTCACCCGAGGGAATCGGCTACAATGAGCAGTTCTTC. Protein: CASSPEGIGYNEQFF.

The J gene is TRBJ2-3, the V gene TRBV10-2; TRBD2 aligns across 10 bases. The trim removed 6 bases at V and 3 bases at J, leaving 6 bases unmatched. Germline loops: CDR1 WSHSY, CDR2 SAAADI. The CDR3 has 15 amino acids. The CDR3 region is CASSQRGGGTDTQYF. DNA of the CDR3: TGCGCCAGCAGCCAGCGGGGGGGCGGAACAGATACGCAGTATTTT.

The genes are TRBV18 and TRBJ1-6; TRBD1 matches at 10 bases. Looked up from germline, CDR1 is KGHSH and CDR2 is LQKENI. CDR3 size: 14 residues. With V trimmed by 3 bases and J by 8 bases, 1 base remained unmatched. CDR3 sequence reads: CASSPGTGDSPLHF. In DNA form, the CDR3 reads TGTGCCAGCTCACCGGGGACAGGGGATTCACCCCTCCACTTT.

V usage is TRBV19 and J usage is TRBJ1-1; perhaps TRBD1 as D (5 bases). Germline CDR1 LNHDA, CDR2 SQIVND (reference sequence). Deletions cut 5 bases from V and 1 base from J, with 11 bases between. The CDR3 totals 14 residues. CDR3 region: CASSGLGENTEAFF. The CDR3 bases are TGTGCCAGTAGTGGGTTAGGGGAGAACACTGAAGCTTTCTTT. Complete variable domain (other parts from reference TRBV19 and TRBJ1-1): DGGITQSPKYLFRKEGQNVTLSCEQNLNHDAMYWYRQDPGQGLRLIYYSQIVNDFQKGDIAEGYSVSREKKESFPLTVTSAQKNPTAFYLCASSGLGENTEAFFGQGTRLTVV.

In this sample, this clone turned up once. V usage is TRBV11-3 and J usage is TRBJ2-1; D possibly corresponds to TRBD1 (8 bases). V was clipped by 0 bases and J by 4 bases, with 10 bases between them. The CDR3 runs to 15 residues. The germline V gene encodes CDR1 SGHNT and CDR2 YENEEA. The chain's CDR3 is CASSLEQGGYNEQFF. CDR3 sequence (DNA): TGTGCCAGCAGCTTAGAACAGGGGGGGTACAATGAGCAGTTCTTC.